The 13 T cell receptor beta chains below all came from one sample that was sequenced in a study of early T cells in non-severe SARS-CoV-2 infection. TCRdb re-called the 5' RACE reads with MiXCR, one entry per CDR3 protein. The table includes tens of thousands of distinct CDR3 sequences, around 12% detected once. Sequenced here: whole blood, sampled at baseline. The receptors stem from an adult who was a healthcare worker with PCR-confirmed SARS-CoV-2 infection or an uninfected control (not recorded which).

J is TRBJ2-3 and V is TRBV30; D remains unclear. V lost 8 bases and J 6 bases, leaving 18 bases between the germline ends. The CDR3 totals 13 residues. The germline CDR1 and CDR2 sequences are GTSNPN and SVGIG (reference sequence). This CDR3 is CASQGISTDTQYF. CDR3 in DNA: TGTGCCAGTCAAGGGATATCCACGGATACGCAGTATTTT.

The CDR3 DNA follows: TGTGCCAGCAGTTACCCTGAGGAGGGCCTCTATAATTCACCCCTCCACTTT. It yields the protein CASSYPEEGLYNSPLHF. The chain is built from TRBV6-6 and TRBJ1-6; the D is unclear. The V and J ends lost 2 bases and 3 bases respectively, with 14 bases between them. Germline V gene data show CDR1 as MNHNY and CDR2 as SVGAGI (reference sequence). The CDR3 extends over 17 amino acids.

The chain recombines TRBV20-1 with TRBJ2-5; D not certain. The ends were cut back, 4 bases at V and 2 bases at J, with 8 bases in the middle. This CDR3 has 12 residues. Germline-derived CDR1 and CDR2 are DFQATT and SNEGSKA (reference sequence). The CDR3 sequence is CSATEIQETQYF. CDR3 DNA sequence: TGCAGTGCTACAGAAATACAAGAGACCCAGTACTTC.

V usage is TRBV7-9 and J usage is TRBJ2-2; TRBD2 might be the D (5 bases). Germline lookup yields CDR1 SEHNR and CDR2 FQNEAQ (reference sequence). The CDR3 is 13 residues long. V lost 5 bases to trimming and J lost 4 bases, with 8 bases between them. The CDR3 reads CASSHTSTGELFF. The CDR3 DNA is TGTGCCAGCAGCCACACTAGCACCGGGGAGCTGTTTTTT.

The V call is TRBV20-1, the J call TRBJ2-5; 7 bases line up with TRBD2. Germline trimming cut 7 bases from V and 0 bases from J; bases unmatched to any gene: 5. The CDR3 spans 13 residues. Per germline, CDR1 DFQATT and CDR2 SNEGSKA (reference sequence). CDR3 region: CSERGEYQETQYF. CDR3 nucleotide sequence: TGCAGTGAACGGGGGGAGTACCAAGAGACCCAGTACTTC.

There are a few counts of this clonotype. The DNA for the CDR3 is TGTGCCAGCTCACCACGGGGCATACCTAACTATGGCTACACCTTC. The encoded protein is CASSPRGIPNYGYTF. This sequence joins TRBV18 and TRBJ1-2; D may be TRBD1 (5 bases). Germline V gene sequence: CDR1 KGHSH, CDR2 LQKENI. V was clipped by 1 base and J by 0 bases, with 9 bases between them. The length of the CDR3 is 15 residues.

This chain uses TRBV20-1 with TRBJ2-4; TRBD2 is a possible D gene (7 bases). This CDR3 contains 13 residues. Looked up from germline, CDR1 is DFQATT and CDR2 is SNEGSKA (reference sequence). The V gene lost 6 bases and the J gene lost 9 bases, with 18 bases spanning the gap. In nucleotides, the CDR3 is TGCAGTGCCAGGGAGGGGGGTCCCTTCATTCAGTACTTC. Its protein is CSAREGGPFIQYF.

V and J are TRBV7-2 and TRBJ1-4, with 8 bases that match TRBD1. CDR3 length: 15 residues. The germline V gene has CDR1 SGHTA and CDR2 FQGNSA. The trim removed 3 bases at V and 4 bases at J, leaving 4 bases unmatched. CDR3 DNA sequence: TGTGCCAGCAGCTTCGACAGGGGCCGTAATGAAAAACTGTTTTTT. Amino acid sequence: CASSFDRGRNEKLFF.

Many counts were recorded for this clonotype. This sequence joins TRBV27 and TRBJ1-5, with 7 nucleotides matching TRBD1. The CDR3 spans 16 residues. The V gene end was trimmed by 6 bases and the J gene end by 4 bases; junction bases not matched to a gene: 12. Germline CDR1 and CDR2: MNHEY and SMNVEV (reference sequence). CDR3 sequence reads: CASSSRQGLGNQPQHF. The CDR3 bases are TGTGCCAGCAGCTCGAGACAGGGCTTAGGTAATCAGCCCCAGCATTTT.

In its sample, this clonotype was seen many times. The chain combines TRBV7-9 with TRBJ2-3; a weak D match, TRBD2 (6 bases). Germline values: CDR1 SEHNR, CDR2 FQNEAQ (reference sequence). This CDR3 has 16 amino acids. CDR3 sequence reads: CATRPPGGLLTDTQYF. DNA of the CDR3: TGTGCGACCCGACCCCCCGGGGGACTTCTCACAGATACGCAGTATTTT.

The rearrangement joins TRBV28 to TRBJ2-3; possible D gene TRBD2, 6 bases. Germline CDR1 is MDHEN and CDR2 is SYDVKM. This CDR3 spans 18 amino acids. Between the trimmed V and J ends, which lost 4 bases and 2 bases, there was a span of 22 bases. CDR3 loop: CASSSPIRLVGDTDTQYF. The CDR3 DNA reads TGTGCCAGCAGTTCCCCGATTCGACTAGTGGGGGACACAGATACGCAGTATTTT.

The V call is TRBV12-3 or TRBV12-4, the J call TRBJ2-4; D ambiguous. The length of the CDR3 is 15 residues. V was pared by 4 bases and J by 0 bases, with 10 bases between. Here the CDR3 reads CASSSLFLAKNIQYF. CDR3 DNA sequence: TGTGCCAGCAGTTCTTTATTCCTAGCCAAAAACATTCAGTACTTC.

This clonotype was seen ten or more times. The CDR3 DNA sequence: TGTGCCAGCAGTACGCCGCGATTAAATGAAAAACTGTTTTTT. Protein sequence: CASSTPRLNEKLFF. The chain couples TRBV6-4 to TRBJ1-4; D unclear. Trimming shortened V by 5 bases and J by 5 bases, and 12 bases separated the two germline ends. The V gene's germline CDR1 is MRHNA and CDR2 SNTAGT. This CDR3 has 14 residues.